This entry lists 10 T cell receptor beta chains sequenced from one sample in a study of cytomegalovirus exposure and HLA in healthy donors. In the PCR, 60 Vbeta and 13 Jbeta primers were used. TCRdb keeps only in-frame clones here, not all; method: immunoSEQ multiplex PCR. Found here are about 140,000 clones, 60% to 80% of them singletons; the top ten hold 1.5% to 2%. The sequencing sample was made of PBMCs. The receptors were sampled from a female donor in good health and CMV-seronegative.

The rearrangement joins TRBV19 to TRBJ2-3, with 10 bases fitting TRBD1. Trimming removed 5 bases from V and 4 bases from J; junction bases left unmatched: 3. Germline CDR1 LNHDA, CDR2 SQIVND (reference sequence). There are 14 residues in the CDR3. CDR3 residues: CASSDRGPPDTQYF. CDR3 in DNA: TGTGCCAGTAGTGACAGGGGGCCGCCAGATACGCAGTATTTT.

V usage is TRBV4-1 and J usage is TRBJ1-2, with D unclear. The CDR3 covers 15 residues. Trimming left V 4 bases short and J 2 bases short, with 14 bases between. The germline V gene encodes CDR1 MGHRA and CDR2 YSYEKL. The CDR3 DNA is TGCGCCAGCAGCCCACAACGCGACGGGAACTATGGCTACACCTTC. As protein: CASSPQRDGNYGYTF.

The rearrangement uses TRBV19 and TRBJ2-2, with 9 bases aligning to TRBD1. Trimming cost V 6 bases and J 6 bases; bases outside gene matches: 5. The CDR3 runs 14 residues. CDR1 and CDR2 (germline): LNHDA, SQIVND (reference sequence). The CDR3 sequence is CASRRDRDAGELFF. The CDR3 coding sequence is TGTGCCAGTAGGAGGGACAGGGACGCCGGGGAGCTGTTTTTT.

The chain is built from TRBV19 and TRBJ2-7; 9 bases are shared with TRBD1. Trimming at V came to 6 bases and at J to 4 bases, leaving 7 bases not matched to a gene. CDR1 LNHDA and CDR2 SQIVND come from the germline V gene (reference sequence). This CDR3 region has 14 residues. The CDR3 coding sequence is TGTGCCAGTAGCGCCGGGACAGGGAGGTACGAGCAGTACTTC. Translated: CASSAGTGRYEQYF.

This clone was counted only a few times. The CDR3 sequence: CASRSDRGYGYTF. DNA for the CDR3: TGTGCCAGCAGGAGCGACAGGGGCTATGGCTACACCTTC. The chain links TRBV28 to TRBJ1-2, with 8 bases fitting TRBD1. The CDR3 is made up of 13 amino acids. The germline gives CDR1 MDHEN, CDR2 SYDVKM. The V segment lost 6 bases and the J segment 4 bases; nucleotides outside the gene matches: 4.

This sequence joins TRBV19 and TRBJ2-5; 9 nucleotides agree with TRBD2. This CDR3 comprises 17 residues. Germline V gene lookup returns CDR1 LNHDA and CDR2 SQIVND (reference sequence). With V trimmed by 5 bases and J by 7 bases, 17 bases remained unmatched. Here the CDR3 reads CASSPRGLAGGMGTQYF. Here the CDR3 DNA reads TGTGCCAGTAGTCCTCGGGGACTAGCTGGGGGAATGGGGACCCAGTACTTC.

This clone has a handful of counts. This sequence joins TRBV28 and TRBJ1-1; perhaps TRBD1 as D (5 bases). The germline V gene encodes CDR1 MDHEN and CDR2 SYDVKM. V lost 3 bases and J 4 bases, leaving 21 bases between the germline ends. The CDR3 contains 17 residues. The CDR3 nucleotides read TGTGCCAGCAGTTTGGGGGGAGGGACTGGTTTCAGCACTGAAGCTTTCTTT. It translates to CASSLGGGTGFSTEAFF.

This clone was recorded a few times. Here the CDR3 reads CASSRPEGADTQYF. CDR3 nucleotides: TGTGCCAGCAGCCGACCCGAGGGGGCAGATACGCAGTATTTT. The V gene is TRBV5-6, the J gene TRBJ2-3, with a possible D match to TRBD1 (6 bases). V lost 4 bases and J lost 4, with 13 bases in between. The germline V gene has CDR1 SGHDT and CDR2 YYEEEE. There are 14 residues in the CDR3.

The gene calls are TRBV6-1 and TRBJ2-1; 13 bases match TRBD2. The CDR3 spans 16 residues. Losses at the gene ends were 4 bases for V and 2 bases for J; bases not matched to a gene: 2. Germline CDR1 is MNHNS and CDR2 is SASEGT. As DNA, the CDR3 is TGTGCCAGCAGTGCTACTAGCGGGGGGGCCTACAATGAGCAGTTCTTC. Translation: CASSATSGGAYNEQFF.

This clone occurred a few times. The J gene is TRBJ2-5, the V gene TRBV5-6; 8 nucleotides agree with TRBD1. Germline CDR1 is SGHDT and CDR2 is YYEEEE. The CDR3 contains 12 residues. J was trimmed by 5 bases and V by 4 bases; bases with no gene match: 1. This CDR3 is CASSRDRETQYF. The CDR3 nucleotides read TGTGCCAGCAGCCGGGACAGGGAGACCCAGTACTTC.